What follows are 25 T cell receptor beta chains derived from one specimen sequenced in a study of OX40 agonist ivuxolimab in advanced cancers. Measured with immunoSEQ multiplex PCR; TCRdb has only the in-frame clones, and not every one. The sample has approximately 20,000 clones; roughly 70% are singletons. Sequencing was performed on CD4+ or CD8+ T cells sorted from blood, taken in a trial of the OX40 agonist ivuxolimab. The receptors were gathered from an adult with an advanced solid tumor such as melanoma, head and neck, liver or kidney cancer.

A note on this clone: The same CDR3 can be traced to other DNA sequences in this sample. This rearrangement joins TRBV5-4 to TRBJ2-5; D call uncertain. V was shortened by 0 bases and J by 5 bases, with 8 bases between the two germline ends. CDR1 is SGHNT, CDR2 YYREEE, per germline (reference sequence). The CDR3 contains 13 residues. The CDR3 sequence: CASSLEGLETQYF. For the CDR3, the DNA is TGTGCCAGCAGCTTGGAGGGTCTGGAGACCCAGTACTTC.

The chain links TRBV29-1 to TRBJ1-1; 9 nucleotides line up with TRBD1. Germline assignment: CDR1 SQVTM and CDR2 ANQGSEA. The V segment lost 7 bases and the J segment 0 bases; nucleotides outside the gene matches: 6. The CDR3 consists of 14 residues. Here the CDR3 reads CSGTGEGMNTEAFF. The CDR3 coding sequence is TGCAGCGGGACAGGGGAGGGCATGAACACTGAAGCTTTCTTT.

This clone has a count of ten or more. The rearrangement links TRBV27 to TRBJ1-6; 12 bases are a match to TRBD1. CDR1 and CDR2 from the germline V gene are MNHEY and SMNVEV (reference sequence). J gave up 9 bases and V 3 bases, and 3 bases lay outside the gene matches. This CDR3 region has 15 residues. This CDR3 is CASSLGTGGSSPLHF. The CDR3 DNA sequence: TGTGCCAGCAGTTTGGGGACAGGGGGCTCTTCACCCCTCCACTTT.

The chain is built from TRBV13 and TRBJ1-3; D gene unclear. The V end was cut by 3 bases, the J end by 0 bases, with 6 bases between. The CDR3 consists of 14 residues. Germline loops: CDR1 PRHDT, CDR2 FYEKMQ (reference sequence). Here the CDR3 reads CASSLGVSGNTIYF. The DNA for the CDR3 is TGTGCCAGCAGCTTGGGAGTCTCTGGAAACACCATATATTTT. The full variable domain, completed using reference TRBV13 and TRBJ1-3, is AAGVIQSPRHLIKEKRETATLKCYPIPRHDTVYWYQQGPGQDPQFLISFYEKMQSDKGSIPDRFSAQQFSDYHSELNMSSLELGDSALYFCASSLGVSGNTIYFGEGSWLTVV.

V gene TRBV15 combines with J gene TRBJ2-3; D gene ambiguous. Germline V lookup: CDR1 LNHNV, CDR2 YYDKDF (reference sequence). V lost 0 bases and J 5 bases, leaving 9 bases between the germline ends. CDR3 length: 14 amino acids. Written as DNA, the CDR3 is TGTGCCACCAGCAGAGACGGGCCCGAAGATACGCAGTATTTT. This translates into CATSRDGPEDTQYF.

The V call is TRBV6-4, the J call TRBJ2-3; tentative D call: TRBD1 (6 bases). Germline V lookup: CDR1 MRHNA, CDR2 SNTAGT. The CDR3 has 16 amino acids. V shed 0 bases and J shed 2 bases, with 12 bases lying between them. CDR3 amino acids: CASSDSIGGPTDTQYF. In DNA form, the CDR3 reads TGTGCCAGCAGTGACTCGATTGGGGGCCCCACAGATACGCAGTATTTT.

The chain is built from TRBV2 and TRBJ1-1, with a possible D match to TRBD1 (5 bases). The CDR3 loop spans 12 amino acids. Germline loops: CDR1 SNHLY, CDR2 FYNNEI. V dropped 4 bases and J dropped 13 bases, with 16 bases sitting between them. The DNA for the CDR3 is TGTGCCAGCAGTGTTGACAGACCCCGGCATTTCTTT. It translates to CASSVDRPRHFF.

The V and J genes are TRBV6-6 and TRBJ2-7, with no clear D. V shed 4 bases and J shed 2 bases, with 9 bases lying between them. Germline V gene sequence: CDR1 MNHNY, CDR2 SVGAGI (reference sequence). There are 13 residues in the CDR3. CDR3 in DNA: TGTGCCAGCAGTTTAGGCAGCACCTACGAGCAGTACTTC. This translates into CASSLGSTYEQYF.

The V call is TRBV6-6, the J call TRBJ1-1; no clear D gene. Germline CDR1 MNHNY, CDR2 SVGAGI (reference sequence). V lost 0 bases, J lost 6 bases, and 17 bases lay in between. The length of the CDR3 is 16 residues. CDR3 bases: TGTGCCAGCAGTTACTCGGCCATGGACGGGCGGCCTGAAGCTTTCTTT. It encodes CASSYSAMDGRPEAFF.

This clone was seen just once. The V call is TRBV19, the J call TRBJ1-2; a possible D gene is TRBD1 (6 bases). Trimming left V 4 bases short and J 7 bases short, with 16 bases between. Germline values: CDR1 LNHDA, CDR2 SQIVND (reference sequence). The CDR3 consists of 14 residues. CDR3 DNA sequence: TGTGCCAGTAGTAAACTTCTTTCAGGGGTTGGCTACACCTTC. The encoded protein is CASSKLLSGVGYTF.

The J gene is TRBJ2-7, the V gene TRBV4-3, with unresolved D. The CDR3 loop spans 15 amino acids. Looked up from germline, CDR1 is LGHNA and CDR2 is YSLEER. Trimming stripped 1 base from V and 5 bases from J, with 15 bases between. CDR3 amino acids: CASSQASGPLHEQYF. The CDR3 DNA reads TGCGCCAGCAGCCAAGCGTCAGGTCCCCTACACGAGCAGTACTTC.

This clone showed up just a few times. CDR3 protein: CASTKGGRLATGELFF. CDR3 coding DNA: TGTGCCAGCACCAAAGGGGGGAGACTAGCCACCGGGGAGCTGTTTTTT. The chain couples TRBV11-2 to TRBJ2-2; possibly TRBD2 for D (7 bases). The germline V gene encodes CDR1 SGHAT and CDR2 FQNNGV. This CDR3 contains 16 residues. V dropped 7 bases and J dropped 4 bases, with 19 bases sitting between them.

This rearrangement joins TRBV29-1 to TRBJ1-2; no definite D call. Trimming cost V 4 bases and J 4 bases, with 13 bases left between them. The V gene's germline CDR1 is SQVTM and CDR2 ANQGSEA. The CDR3 runs 13 residues. For the CDR3, the DNA is TGCAGCGTTGCCGCTCGAGGCGGCTATGGCTACACCTTC. Protein: CSVAARGGYGYTF.

The chain links TRBV15 to TRBJ2-1; D is undetermined. This CDR3 region has 15 residues. V was clipped by 4 bases and J by 4 bases, with 14 bases between them. Looked up from germline, CDR1 is LNHNV and CDR2 is YYDKDF (reference sequence). CDR3 region: CATSTDTNPYNEQFF. The CDR3 nucleotides are TGTGCCACCAGCACGGATACCAACCCATACAATGAGCAGTTCTTC. The variable domain in full, with the rest retrieved from reference TRBV15 and TRBJ2-1, is DAMVIQNPRYQVTQFGKPVTLSCSQTLNHNVMYWYQQKSSQAPKLLFHYYDKDFNNEADTPDNFQSRRPNTSFCFLDIRSPGLGDTAMYLCATSTDTNPYNEQFFGPGTRLTVL.

The sample holds a few counts of this clone. This chain uses TRBV28 with TRBJ2-2; 14 positions agree with TRBD2. The germline gives CDR1 MDHEN, CDR2 SYDVKM. The CDR3 has 15 amino acids. V was clipped by 4 bases and J by 5 bases; unmatched bases: 0. The CDR3 nucleotides are TGTGCCAGCAGTTGGACTAGCGGGAGGACCGGGGAGCTGTTTTTT. Translation gives CASSWTSGRTGELFF.

The V call is TRBV11-2, the J call TRBJ2-1, with 8 bases matching TRBD1. The CDR3 is 16 amino acids. The V and J ends lost 0 bases and 6 bases, in that order; junction bases with no gene match: 7. Per germline, CDR1 SGHAT and CDR2 FQNNGV. The CDR3 loop is CASSLDRGQGINEQFF. DNA for the CDR3: TGTGCCAGCAGCTTAGATCGTGGACAGGGCATCAATGAGCAGTTCTTC.

This chain connects TRBV5-1 to TRBJ1-2, with unresolved D. Germline V gene data show CDR1 as SGHRS and CDR2 as YFSETQ. The germline V and J ends were trimmed by 3 bases and 4 bases, with 13 bases remaining between them. The CDR3 loop spans 14 amino acids. The CDR3 sequence is CASSSPGVGYGYTF. Written as DNA, the CDR3 is TGCGCCAGCAGCTCTCCGGGTGTGGGCTATGGCTACACCTTC.

CDR3 amino acids: CASSIGDAGTGNYLAKNIQYF. DNA for the CDR3: TGTGCCAGTAGTATAGGCGACGCCGGGACAGGCAACTACTTAGCCAAAAACATTCAGTACTTC. This chain connects TRBV19 to TRBJ2-4; 8 bases agree with TRBD1. Germline CDR1 and CDR2: LNHDA and SQIVND (reference sequence). After removal of 1 base from V and 0 bases from J, the junction contained 17 bases not matched to a gene. This CDR3 has 21 amino acids.

This rearrangement joins TRBV28 to TRBJ1-1; tentative D call: TRBD1 (5 bases). Trimming stripped 6 bases from V and 10 bases from J, with 21 bases between. Germline V gives CDR1 MDHEN, CDR2 SYDVKM. The CDR3 covers 14 residues. CDR3 nucleotide sequence: TGTGCCAGCAGATATGCAGGGATATCGAATGGAGCTTTCTTT. Its protein is CASRYAGISNGAFF.

This clone was recorded a few times. The gene calls are TRBV4-1 and TRBJ2-1; tentative D call: TRBD2 (5 bases). This CDR3 comprises 16 residues. Per germline, CDR1 MGHRA and CDR2 YSYEKL. V was cut by 1 base and J by 8 bases, with 18 bases left in between. DNA for the CDR3: TGCGCCAGCAGCCAAGGGTTGGACTCAAGTGTCCATGAGCAGTTCTTC. Protein sequence: CASSQGLDSSVHEQFF.

The chain joins TRBV19 to TRBJ2-5; D gene ambiguous. The germline V gene has CDR1 LNHDA and CDR2 SQIVND (reference sequence). Trimming took 5 bases from V and 5 from J, leaving 15 bases between them. CDR3 length: 14 residues. CDR3 bases: TGTGCCAGTAGTCATGGGTCCCCACAGGAGACCCAGTACTTC. Its protein is CASSHGSPQETQYF.

The chain couples TRBV27 to TRBJ1-1; possibly TRBD1 for D (6 bases). Looked up from germline, CDR1 is MNHEY and CDR2 is SMNVEV (reference sequence). V lost 0 bases, J lost 1 base, and 12 bases lay in between. This CDR3 spans 16 amino acids. CDR3 sequence (DNA): TGTGCCAGCAGTTTATCGGCCTGGACAGCGAACACTGAAGCTTTCTTT. Protein product: CASSLSAWTANTEAFF.

The gene calls are TRBV25-1 and TRBJ2-3; unclear D gene. Trimming removed 3 bases from V and 15 bases from J, with 13 bases in between. CDR1 and CDR2 (germline): MGHDK, SYGVNS. CDR3 size: 11 residues. CDR3: CASSDRSIVYF. The CDR3 DNA reads as TGTGCCAGCAGTGACCGGAGTATAGTATATTTT.

The chain couples TRBV13 to TRBJ1-5, with D hard to call. The CDR3 spans 13 residues. Trimming cost V 3 bases and J 9 bases, with 12 bases left between them. Germline CDR1 and CDR2: PRHDT and FYEKMQ (reference sequence). The CDR3: CASSFEGIPPQHF. CDR3 in DNA: TGTGCCAGCAGCTTCGAAGGGATTCCGCCCCAGCATTTT. Full variable domain (rest looked up from reference TRBV13 and TRBJ1-5): AAGVIQSPRHLIKEKRETATLKCYPIPRHDTVYWYQQGPGQDPQFLISFYEKMQSDKGSIPDRFSAQQFSDYHSELNMSSLELGDSALYFCASSFEGIPPQHFGDGTRLSIL.

The gene calls are TRBV28 and TRBJ1-2, with TRBD1 as a possible D gene (5 bases). The CDR3 is 13 residues long. Between the trimmed V and J ends, which lost 6 bases and 3 bases, there was a span of 11 bases. Germline assignment: CDR1 MDHEN and CDR2 SYDVKM. CDR3 nucleotide sequence: TGTGCCAGCAGGAAACAGGAGTACTATGGCTACACCTTC. This encodes CASRKQEYYGYTF.